These 26 T cell receptor beta chains came from one sample sequenced in a study of response to subunit inactivated influenza vaccine. Each CDR3 protein is one row after TCRdb ran MiXCR on the RT-PCR reads. The sample consists of fewer than 250,000 distinct CDR3 sequences, under 15% of them appearing once. This specimen consisted of CD8+ T cells sorted from PBMCs, obtained 5 to 6 days after vaccination. All receptors come from a man aged 50 to 60 who received an inactivated influenza vaccine.

The rearrangement joins TRBV27 to TRBJ2-7; TRBD1 might be the D (6 bases). V was shortened by 10 bases and J by 3 bases, with 13 bases between the two germline ends. CDR1 is MNHEY, CDR2 SMNVEV, per germline (reference sequence). The CDR3 totals 12 residues. The CDR3 region is CATGRQVYEQYF. The CDR3 DNA sequence: TGTGCCACCGGCCGACAGGTCTACGAGCAGTACTTC.

This clonotype turned up a few times. The chain carries TRBV4-3 and TRBJ2-6; maybe TRBD2 (5 bases). The CDR3 spans 17 residues. V lost 1 base, J lost 2 bases, and 12 bases lay in between. Germline lookup yields CDR1 LGHNA and CDR2 YSLEER. CDR3 bases: TGCGCCAGCAGCCAAGTGCTTTGGGGAGCTGGGGCCAACGTCCTGACTTTC. It codes for CASSQVLWGAGANVLTF.

This clonotype came up many times. This rearrangement joins TRBV4-3 to TRBJ2-7; 9 bases fit TRBD1. V lost 1 base, J lost 0 bases, and 1 base stayed unmatched. The CDR3 contains 15 residues. Looked up from germline, CDR1 is LGHNA and CDR2 is YSLEER. The CDR3 DNA reads TGCGCCAGCAGCCAAGGACAGGGGGGCTCCTACGAGCAGTACTTC. This encodes CASSQGQGGSYEQYF.

The CDR3 bases are TGTGCCAGCAGTTACTTAGCGGGAGGCACCTACGAGCAGTACTTC. It codes for CASSYLAGGTYEQYF. V usage is TRBV6-5 and J usage is TRBJ2-7, with 10 bases fitting TRBD2. CDR1 and CDR2 (germline): MNHEY, SVGAGI. This CDR3 region has 15 residues. V gave up 1 base and J gave up 2 bases; unmatched junction bases: 2.

The chain carries TRBV9 and TRBJ2-1; D is perhaps TRBD1 (5 bases). The CDR3 has 13 amino acids. Per the germline V gene, CDR1 is SGDLS and CDR2 is YYNGEE. V lost 0 bases and J lost 8, with 9 bases in between. This chain's CDR3 is CASSVDRTHEQFF. The CDR3 DNA sequence: TGTGCCAGCAGCGTAGACAGGACCCATGAGCAGTTCTTC.

This clonotype has a count of ten or more. The V and J genes are TRBV3-1 and TRBJ2-3; TRBD2 agrees at 12 bases. The ends lost 3 bases at V and 5 bases at J; junction bases unmatched: 6. CDR1 LGHDT and CDR2 YNNKEL come from the germline V gene (reference sequence). The CDR3 spans 16 residues. CDR3 sequence: CASSQLAGGPVDTQYF. Here the CDR3 DNA reads TGTGCCAGCAGCCAGCTAGCGGGAGGGCCTGTAGATACGCAGTATTTT.

The CDR3 sequence is CASSSPGQGGAETQYF. CDR3 nucleotides: TGTGCCAGCAGTTCTCCGGGACAGGGAGGGGCGGAGACCCAGTACTTC. The chain combines TRBV7-9 with TRBJ2-5; 9 positions match TRBD1. Unmatched junction bases numbered 13, after V lost 6 bases and J lost 5 bases. CDR3 length: 16 amino acids. Per the germline V gene, CDR1 is SEHNR and CDR2 is FQNEAQ (reference sequence).

This clonotype was seen repeatedly, ten times or more. V gene TRBV12-3 or TRBV12-4 combines with J gene TRBJ2-5; unclear D gene. V shed 5 bases and J shed 7 bases, with 14 bases lying between them. This CDR3 has 13 amino acids. The DNA for the CDR3 is TGTGCCAGCAGTAGAGACTTTGTGGGGACCCAGTACTTC. It codes for CASSRDFVGTQYF.

This clonotype appeared once. The V gene is TRBV30, the J gene TRBJ2-7; 8 bases are a match to TRBD1. Trimming removed 1 base from V and 1 base from J; junction bases left unmatched: 15. This CDR3 comprises 18 residues. CDR1 is GTSNPN and CDR2 is SVGIG in the germline V gene (reference sequence). The CDR3 nucleotides read TGTGCCTGGAGTGCACTTTCCCTCGACAGGGGACCTTCCTACGAGCAGTACTTC. Protein product: CAWSALSLDRGPSYEQYF.

This clonotype was seen more than once but under ten times. The V and J genes are TRBV4-3 and TRBJ2-2; tentatively, D is TRBD2 (5 bases). This CDR3 spans 15 amino acids. Germline V gene sequence: CDR1 LGHNA, CDR2 YSLEER. V was clipped by 2 bases and J by 2 bases, with 9 bases between them. The CDR3 nucleotides are TGCGCCAGCAGCCAAAACCGGGATAACACCGGGGAGCTGTTTTTT. Translation: CASSQNRDNTGELFF.

This clonotype was counted a few times. The V and J genes are TRBV28 and TRBJ2-3; D may be TRBD1 (6 bases). The CDR3 contains 14 residues. Germline CDR1 and CDR2: MDHEN and SYDVKM. Trimming shortened V by 8 bases and J by 5 bases, and 17 bases separated the two germline ends. The CDR3 here is CASGEYRALDTQYF. CDR3 nucleotide sequence: TGTGCCAGCGGGGAGTACAGGGCCCTAGATACGCAGTATTTT.

This clonotype came up a few times. The V and J genes are TRBV3-1 and TRBJ1-5; possibly TRBD1 for D (5 bases). The germline V gene encodes CDR1 LGHDT and CDR2 YNNKEL (reference sequence). This CDR3 region has 13 residues. V was pared by 8 bases and J by 1 base, with 9 bases between. The CDR3 reads CASGGRSNQPQHF. The CDR3 nucleotides are TGTGCCAGCGGGGGGAGGAGCAATCAGCCCCAGCATTTT.

The chain joins TRBV6-2 or TRBV6-3 to TRBJ2-3; 11 bases map to TRBD1. CDR3 size: 21 residues. Germline V gives CDR1 MNHEY, CDR2 SVGEGT. V lost 4 bases, J lost 2 bases, and 20 bases stayed unmatched. CDR3 bases: TGTGCCAGCAGTTTACTCGTTCGCAGGACAGGGGGCGCAGGATCCACAGATACGCAGTATTTT. Its translation: CASSLLVRRTGGAGSTDTQYF.

Remarks on this clonotype: One junction end does not reproduce the germline sequence, and a read error may be involved. This sequence joins TRBV29-1 and TRBJ2-1; D possibly uses TRBD1 or TRBD2 (5 bases each). CDR1 is SQVTM and CDR2 is ANQGSEA in the germline V gene. The CDR3 runs 15 residues. The CDR3, as DNA: TGCAGCGTTTCCGGGACGGAGAGCTCCTACAGTGAGCAGTTCTTC. Amino acid sequence: CSVSGTESSYSEQFF.

The chain joins TRBV9 to TRBJ2-5; TRBD2 might be the D (7 bases). The length of the CDR3 is 15 residues. CDR1 and CDR2 from the germline V gene are SGDLS and YYNGEE. V lost 3 bases and J 4 bases, leaving 16 bases between the germline ends. The CDR3 region is CASSAGGGAGETQYF. CDR3 in DNA: TGTGCCAGCAGCGCCGGAGGGGGGGCTGGAGAGACCCAGTACTTC.

V is TRBV7-8 and J is TRBJ2-1; D might be TRBD1 (5 bases). Germline CDR1 reads SGHVS; CDR2 reads FQNEAQ. V was cut by 2 bases and J by 3 bases, with 20 bases left in between. The CDR3 spans 18 residues. CDR3 sequence: CASSLNGGRGLVYNEQFF. The CDR3 DNA reads as TGTGCCAGCAGCTTAAATGGTGGTAGGGGTTTAGTCTACAATGAGCAGTTCTTC.

This clonotype appeared a few times. The chain is built from TRBV7-2 and TRBJ1-1; TRBD1 aligns across 8 bases. The V and J ends lost 2 bases and 3 bases, in that order; junction bases with no gene match: 5. Germline CDR1 and CDR2: SGHTA and FQGNSA. CDR3 length: 15 residues. The CDR3 spells CASSLQGAWDTEAFF. Here the CDR3 DNA reads TGTGCCAGCAGCTTACAGGGGGCTTGGGACACTGAAGCTTTCTTT.

This clonotype has more than one count but fewer than ten. This sequence joins TRBV29-1 and TRBJ2-2; D unclear. V lost 4 bases and J 5 bases, leaving 5 bases between the germline ends. CDR3 size: 11 residues. Per the germline V gene, CDR1 is SQVTM and CDR2 is ANQGSEA. This chain's CDR3 is CSVGRTGELFF. DNA of the CDR3: TGCAGCGTTGGAAGAACCGGGGAGCTGTTTTTT.

The CDR3 DNA reads as TGTGCCAGCAGTCCAGCCGAGACAGGGATCCTCGATACGCAGTATTTT. Translation gives CASSPAETGILDTQYF. The chain recombines TRBV2 with TRBJ2-3; 7 nucleotides match TRBD1. CDR1 and CDR2 (germline): SNHLY, FYNNEI. CDR3 length: 16 amino acids. J was trimmed by 6 bases and V by 5 bases; bases with no gene match: 14.

This clonotype was picked up a small number of times. The CDR3 DNA sequence: TGTGCCAGCAGTTTCATAGCGGGGGGGCCAATAGATACGCAGTATTTT. As protein: CASSFIAGGPIDTQYF. This chain connects TRBV27 to TRBJ2-3, with 11 bases aligning to TRBD2. The CDR3 spans 16 residues. The ends lost 3 bases at V and 5 bases at J; junction bases unmatched: 7. Per the germline V gene, CDR1 is MNHEY and CDR2 is SMNVEV (reference sequence).

The gene calls are TRBV5-6 and TRBJ2-3; D is unresolved. The ends were cut back, 0 bases at V and 5 bases at J, with 7 bases in the middle. The CDR3 spans 13 residues. Germline values: CDR1 SGHDT, CDR2 YYEEEE. The CDR3 DNA reads as TGTGCCAGCAGCTTGGAAATAGAAGATACGCAGTATTTT. Translation: CASSLEIEDTQYF.

This clonotype showed up just a few times. This chain uses TRBV28 with TRBJ2-5, with 9 bases fitting TRBD1. V shed 2 bases and J 2 bases; nucleotides not matched to a gene: 3. The germline gives CDR1 MDHEN, CDR2 SYDVKM. The CDR3 runs to 15 residues. The DNA of the CDR3 is TGTGCCAGCAGTTTAAACAGGGGGCAGCAAGAGACCCAGTACTTC. Protein product: CASSLNRGQQETQYF. Full variable domain (missing parts from reference TRBV28 and TRBJ2-5): DVKVTQSSRYLVKRTGEKVFLECVQDMDHENMFWYRQDPGLGLRLIYFSYDVKMKEKGDIPEGYSVSREKKERFSLILESASTNQTSMYLCASSLNRGQQETQYFGPGTRLLVL.

The chain is built from TRBV7-9 and TRBJ2-5; D gene ambiguous. This CDR3 has 13 residues. Germline lookup yields CDR1 SEHNR and CDR2 FQNEAQ (reference sequence). V was shortened by 2 bases and J by 4 bases, with 8 bases between the two germline ends. CDR3 bases: TGTGCCAGCAGCTTAACCGTTAGAGAGACCCAGTACTTC. Protein product: CASSLTVRETQYF. Full variable domain (remainder filled in from reference TRBV7-9 and TRBJ2-5): DTGVSQNPRHKITKRGQNVTFRCDPISEHNRLYWYRQTLGQGPEFLTYFQNEAQLEKSRLLSDRFSAERPKGSFSTLEIQRTEQGDSAMYLCASSLTVRETQYFGPGTRLLVL.

The chain joins TRBV9 to TRBJ1-5, with TRBD1 as a possible D gene (5 bases). The CDR3 consists of 15 residues. Germline V gene lookup returns CDR1 SGDLS and CDR2 YYNGEE. Deletions cut 2 bases from V and 3 bases from J, with 12 bases between. CDR3 sequence reads: CASSVRDGLNQPQHF. The CDR3 nucleotides read TGTGCCAGCAGCGTCCGGGACGGCCTCAATCAGCCCCAGCATTTT.

This clonotype was seen at least ten times. The rearrangement links TRBV12-3 or TRBV12-4 to TRBJ2-7, with D perhaps TRBD2 (7 bases). The CDR3 spans 14 residues. V shed 0 bases and J shed 6 bases, with 12 bases lying between them. The CDR3 loop is CASSLAGGPPEQYF. The CDR3 DNA follows: TGTGCCAGCAGTTTAGCGGGGGGGCCCCCCGAGCAGTACTTC.

This clonotype was picked up a small number of times. The genes are TRBV7-2 and TRBJ2-3, with 13 nucleotides matching TRBD2. V shed 10 bases and J 8 bases; nucleotides not matched to a gene: 3. Per the germline V gene, CDR1 is SGHTA and CDR2 is FQGNSA. The CDR3 loop spans 12 amino acids. The CDR3 region is CAITSGRGTQYF. CDR3 sequence (DNA): TGTGCCATAACTAGCGGGAGGGGTACGCAGTATTTT.